This T cell receptor beta chain is from a study of graft-versus-host responses after intestinal transplantation. The method was immunoSEQ multiplex PCR; TCRdb's version includes in-frame clones alone and lacks a portion of them. This sample has some 12,000 clones, with around 82% found just once. CDR3 length: 15 residues. The germline CDR1 and CDR2 sequences are SGHRS and YFSETQ. The J segment lost 13 bases and the V segment lost 4 bases, leaving 10 bases of the junction unmatched. This clonotype was sampled from a human patient who received an intestinal transplant, so some T cells may come from the graft donor. The chain has TRBV5-1 and TRBJ2-1, with 14 bases identical to TRBD2. The sequences come from PBMCs, collected approximately 120 days after transplant. The CDR3 region has the DNA TGCGCCAGCAGCCTTAAATCCGGGACTAGCGGGAGCCAGTTCTTC. Residues: CASSLKSGTSGSQFF.